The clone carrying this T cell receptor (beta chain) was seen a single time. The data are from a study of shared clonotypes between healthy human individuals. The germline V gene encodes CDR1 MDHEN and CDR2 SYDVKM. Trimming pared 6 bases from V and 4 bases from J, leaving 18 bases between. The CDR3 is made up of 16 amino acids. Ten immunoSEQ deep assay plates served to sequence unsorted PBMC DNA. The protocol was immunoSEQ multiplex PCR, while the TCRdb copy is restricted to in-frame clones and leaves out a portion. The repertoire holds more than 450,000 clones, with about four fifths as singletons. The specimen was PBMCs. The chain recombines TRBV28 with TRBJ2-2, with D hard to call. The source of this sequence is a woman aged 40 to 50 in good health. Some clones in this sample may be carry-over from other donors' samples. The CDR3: CASSESRAKFTGELFF. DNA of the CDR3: TGTGCCAGCAGCGAAAGCCGGGCAAAGTTCACCGGGGAGCTGTTTTTT.